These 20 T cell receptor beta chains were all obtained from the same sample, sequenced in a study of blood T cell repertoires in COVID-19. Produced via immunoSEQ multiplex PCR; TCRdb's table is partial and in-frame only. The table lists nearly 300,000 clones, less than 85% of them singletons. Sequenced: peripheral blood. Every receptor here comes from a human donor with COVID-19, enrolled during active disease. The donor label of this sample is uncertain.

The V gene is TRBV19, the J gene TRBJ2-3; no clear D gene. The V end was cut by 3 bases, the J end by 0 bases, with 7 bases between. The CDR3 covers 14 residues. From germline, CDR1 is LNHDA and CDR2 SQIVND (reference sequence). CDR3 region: CASSISPSTDTQYF. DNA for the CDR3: TGTGCCAGTAGTATCAGTCCTAGCACAGATACGCAGTATTTT.

CDR3 in DNA: TGTGCCAGCAGTGCGGGGGGATTGGGAGGGGATCGGCCCCAGCATTTT. Protein product: CASSAGGLGGDRPQHF. The rearrangement links TRBV28 to TRBJ1-5; D perhaps matches TRBD1 (5 bases). V was trimmed by 5 bases and J by 9 bases, leaving 23 bases between them. The CDR3 consists of 16 residues. Germline V CDR1 and CDR2: MDHEN, SYDVKM.

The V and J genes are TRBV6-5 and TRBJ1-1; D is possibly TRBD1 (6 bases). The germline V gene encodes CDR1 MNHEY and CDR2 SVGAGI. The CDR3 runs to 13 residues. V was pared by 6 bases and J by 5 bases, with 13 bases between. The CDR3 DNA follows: TGTGCCAGCAGGGCACAGGGATCGACTGAAGCTTTCTTT. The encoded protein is CASRAQGSTEAFF.

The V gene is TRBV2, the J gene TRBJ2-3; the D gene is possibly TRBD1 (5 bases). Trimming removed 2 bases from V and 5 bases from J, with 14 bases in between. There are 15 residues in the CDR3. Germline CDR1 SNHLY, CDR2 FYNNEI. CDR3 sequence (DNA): TGTGCCAGCAGTGAACTAAACCCCCAGGGAGATACGCAGTATTTT. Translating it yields CASSELNPQGDTQYF.

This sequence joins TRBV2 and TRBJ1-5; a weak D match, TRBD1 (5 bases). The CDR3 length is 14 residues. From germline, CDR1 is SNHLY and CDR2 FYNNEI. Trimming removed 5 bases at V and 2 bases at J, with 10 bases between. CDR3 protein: CASSRGFGNQPQHF. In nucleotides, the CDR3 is TGTGCCAGCAGTAGGGGTTTTGGCAATCAGCCCCAGCATTTT. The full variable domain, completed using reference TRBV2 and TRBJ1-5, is EPEVTQTPSHQVTQMGQEVILRCVPISNHLYFYWYRQILGQKVEFLVSFYNNEISEKSEIFDDQFSVERPDGSNFTLKIRSTKLEDSAMYFCASSRGFGNQPQHFGDGTRLSIL.

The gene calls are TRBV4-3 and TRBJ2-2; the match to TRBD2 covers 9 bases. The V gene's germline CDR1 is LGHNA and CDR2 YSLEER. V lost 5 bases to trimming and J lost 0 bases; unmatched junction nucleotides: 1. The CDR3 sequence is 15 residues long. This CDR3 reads CASSIAGANTGELFF. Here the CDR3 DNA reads TGCGCCAGCAGCATAGCGGGAGCGAACACCGGGGAGCTGTTTTTT.

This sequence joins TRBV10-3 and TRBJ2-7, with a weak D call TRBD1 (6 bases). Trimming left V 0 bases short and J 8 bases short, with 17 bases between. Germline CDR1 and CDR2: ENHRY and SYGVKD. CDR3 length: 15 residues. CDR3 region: CAISESGFDRDKQYF. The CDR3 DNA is TGTGCCATCAGTGAGTCGGGGTTTGATAGGGACAAGCAGTACTTC.

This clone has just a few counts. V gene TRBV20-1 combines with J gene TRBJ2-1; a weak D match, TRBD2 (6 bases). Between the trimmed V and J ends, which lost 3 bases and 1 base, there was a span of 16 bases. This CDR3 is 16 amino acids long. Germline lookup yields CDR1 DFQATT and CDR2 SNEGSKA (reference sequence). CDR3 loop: CSASPGLPNSYNEQFF. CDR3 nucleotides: TGCAGTGCTAGTCCTGGACTACCCAATTCCTACAATGAGCAGTTCTTC.

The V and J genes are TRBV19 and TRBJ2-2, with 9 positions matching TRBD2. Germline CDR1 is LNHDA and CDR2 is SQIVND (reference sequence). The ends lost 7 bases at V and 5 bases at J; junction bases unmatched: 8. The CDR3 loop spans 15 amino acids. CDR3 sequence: CASTVAGVGTGELFF. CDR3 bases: TGTGCCAGTACGGTAGCGGGAGTGGGAACCGGGGAGCTGTTTTTT.

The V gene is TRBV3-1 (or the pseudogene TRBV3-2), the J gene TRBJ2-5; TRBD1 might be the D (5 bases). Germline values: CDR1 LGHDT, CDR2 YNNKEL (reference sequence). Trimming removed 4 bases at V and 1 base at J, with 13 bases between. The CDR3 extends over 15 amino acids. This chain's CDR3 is CASSLQTVAQETQYF. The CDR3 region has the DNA TGTGCCAGCAGCCTACAGACAGTCGCCCAAGAGACCCAGTACTTC.

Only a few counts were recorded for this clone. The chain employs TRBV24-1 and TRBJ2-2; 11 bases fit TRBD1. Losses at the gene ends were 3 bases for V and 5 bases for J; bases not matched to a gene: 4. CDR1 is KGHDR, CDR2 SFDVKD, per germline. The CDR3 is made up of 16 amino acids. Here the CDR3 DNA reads TGTGCCACCAGTGATCCAGGGACAGGGGGAACCGGGGAGCTGTTTTTT. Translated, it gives CATSDPGTGGTGELFF.

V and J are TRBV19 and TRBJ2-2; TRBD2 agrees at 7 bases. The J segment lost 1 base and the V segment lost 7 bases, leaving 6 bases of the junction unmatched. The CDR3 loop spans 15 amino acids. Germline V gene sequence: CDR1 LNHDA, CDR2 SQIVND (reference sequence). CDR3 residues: CASMGGPWNTGELFF. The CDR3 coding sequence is TGTGCCAGTATGGGAGGGCCTTGGAACACCGGGGAGCTGTTTTTT. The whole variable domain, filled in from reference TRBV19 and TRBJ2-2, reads DGGITQSPKYLFRKEGQNVTLSCEQNLNHDAMYWYRQDPGQGLRLIYYSQIVNDFQKGDIAEGYSVSREKKESFPLTVTSAQKNPTAFYLCASMGGPWNTGELFFGEGSRLTVL.

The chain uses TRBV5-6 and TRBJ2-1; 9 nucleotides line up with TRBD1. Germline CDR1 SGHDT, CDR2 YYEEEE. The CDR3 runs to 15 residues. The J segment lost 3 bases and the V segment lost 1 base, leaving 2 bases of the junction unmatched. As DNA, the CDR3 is TGTGCCAGCAGCTTGCGGGACAGGGACTACAATGAGCAGTTCTTC. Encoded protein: CASSLRDRDYNEQFF. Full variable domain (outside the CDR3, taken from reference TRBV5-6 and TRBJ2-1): DAGVTQSPTHLIKTRGQQVTLRCSPKSGHDTVSWYQQALGQGPQFIFQYYEEEERQRGNFPDRFSGHQFPNYSSELNVNALLLGDSALYLCASSLRDRDYNEQFFGPGTRLTVL.

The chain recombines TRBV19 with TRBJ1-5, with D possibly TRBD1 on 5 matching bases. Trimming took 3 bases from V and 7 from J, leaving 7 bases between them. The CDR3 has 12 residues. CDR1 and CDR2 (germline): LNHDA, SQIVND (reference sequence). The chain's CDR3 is CASSIGAQPQHF. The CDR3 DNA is TGTGCCAGTAGTATTGGGGCCCAGCCCCAGCATTTT.

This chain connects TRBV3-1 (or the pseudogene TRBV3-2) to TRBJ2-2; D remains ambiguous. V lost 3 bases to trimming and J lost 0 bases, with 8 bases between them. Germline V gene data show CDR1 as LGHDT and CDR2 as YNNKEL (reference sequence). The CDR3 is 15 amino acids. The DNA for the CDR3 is TGTGCCAGCAGCCATAGTGAACCGAACACCGGGGAGCTGTTTTTT. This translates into CASSHSEPNTGELFF.

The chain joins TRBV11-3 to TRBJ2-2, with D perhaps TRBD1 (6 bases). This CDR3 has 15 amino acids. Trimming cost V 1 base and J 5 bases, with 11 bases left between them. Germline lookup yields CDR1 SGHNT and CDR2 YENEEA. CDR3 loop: CASSLVGGSTGELFF. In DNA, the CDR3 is TGTGCCAGCAGCTTAGTAGGGGGATCAACCGGGGAGCTGTTTTTT.

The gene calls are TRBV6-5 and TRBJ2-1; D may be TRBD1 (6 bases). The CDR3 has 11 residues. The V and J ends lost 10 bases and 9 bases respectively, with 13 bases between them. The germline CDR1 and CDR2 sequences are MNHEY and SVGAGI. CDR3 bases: TGTGCCACCAAGGGACACACTGAGCAGTTCTTC. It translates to CATKGHTEQFF.

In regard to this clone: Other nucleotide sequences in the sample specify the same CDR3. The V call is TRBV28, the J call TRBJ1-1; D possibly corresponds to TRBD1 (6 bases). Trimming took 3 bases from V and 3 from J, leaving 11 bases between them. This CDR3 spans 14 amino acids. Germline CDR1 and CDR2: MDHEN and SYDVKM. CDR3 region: CASSFGGVDTEAFF. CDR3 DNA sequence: TGTGCCAGCAGTTTTGGGGGCGTAGACACTGAAGCTTTCTTT.

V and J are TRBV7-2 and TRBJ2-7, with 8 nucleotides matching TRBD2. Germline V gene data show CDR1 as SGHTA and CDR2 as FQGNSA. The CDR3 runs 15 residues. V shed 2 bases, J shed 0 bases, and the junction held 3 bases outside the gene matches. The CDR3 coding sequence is TGTGCCAGCAGCTTACAAAGCGGGAGCTCCTACGAGCAGTACTTC. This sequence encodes CASSLQSGSSYEQYF. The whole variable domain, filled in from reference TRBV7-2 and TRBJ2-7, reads GAGVSQSPSNKVTEKGKDVELRCDPISGHTALYWYRQSLGQGLEFLIYFQGNSAPDKSGLPSDRFSAERTGGSVSTLTIQRTQQEDSAVYLCASSLQSGSSYEQYFGPGTRLTVT.

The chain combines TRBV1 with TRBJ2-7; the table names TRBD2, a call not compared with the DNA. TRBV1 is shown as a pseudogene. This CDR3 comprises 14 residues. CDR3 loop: CTRLGSGSFYEQYF. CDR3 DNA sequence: TGCACCCGCCTGGGGAGCGGGAGTTTCTACGAGCAGTACTTC.